A single T cell receptor (beta chain) is shown here with its context. Its antigen is unknown. This may be a read error: a much more frequent sequence differs by one nucleotide. The sample comes from a study of glioma-infiltrating T cells (dated by TCRdb to the mid-2010s). Regarding the study in general: TCR alpha- and beta-chain repertoires were sequenced from glioma tissue, non-neoplastic brain tissue and matched peripheral blood mononuclear cells. To measure divergence between tissue and blood T-cell populations, each tissue-infiltrating repertoire was compared with the peripheral blood repertoire of the same patient. The paired cohort comprised three low-grade glioma patients, 7 or 8 primary glioblastoma patients and three non-glioma patients contributing non-neoplastic brain tissue.

The iRepertoire nested amplicon-rescue multiplex PCR (arm-PCR) platform was used to amplify TCR alpha and beta CDR3 regions from RNA. One-step reverse transcription and amplification used about 95-400 ng of tissue mRNA or PBMC total RNA as input. Following bead purification, Illumina adapters were added by a secondary multiplex PCR, and libraries between 200 and 400 bp were gel-purified. Internal 6-nucleotide barcodes were carried by the libraries and were used for demultiplexing. Sequencing of the libraries was done on an Illumina MiSeq using 2x220 or 2x250 nucleotide paired-end reads. On the authors' methods: Paired reads were merged using FLASH 1.2.11 and aligned with BWA-MEM to the GRCh37 human genome, and TRA and TRB reads were then extracted. For V and J assignment, an IMGT-derived reference of cassette sequences and CDR3 motifs that included pseudogenes was used. Reads were translated in three frames, and productive CDR3s were defined as those with a C...FGXG motif and no stop codons. Clonotypes were defined as unique combinations of V-J cassette pair and CDR3 amino acid sequence. Reads were filtered by Hamming distance, with the threshold set by the sequence error rate of each sample in mapped regions. TCRdb applied fastp at Q25 and MiXCR to the public reads, then kept only in-frame beta chains. Identical CDR3 protein sequences are pooled into one entry, listed with their most common genes and DNA. In this record, the V and J calls reflect TCRdb's handling and not the investigators' own analysis. A total of about 180,000 distinct CDR3 sequences appear in this sample, around 45% of them only once. Of the sample, under 6.5% falls within the top ten clones.

The full study reports these points: In non-neoplastic patients, VJ-independent divergence between tissue and blood fell below expectation, whereas in all gliomas, and especially in low-grade gliomas, the divergence rose above expectation. Tissue and blood shared very few CDR3 sequences, a result attributed to high CDR3 diversity and limited sampling. Group comparisons were based on small numbers of patients: three non-neoplastic, three low-grade glioma and several glioblastoma patients.

The sample comprised glioma tissue, nonneoplastic brain tissue, or PBMCs (not recorded which). The source of this sequence is a human donor with low-grade glioma or glioblastoma, undergoing nonglioma brain surgery, or in good health (not recorded which).

The DNA is TGTGCCAGCACCTTCACGACTGGCATGAACACTGAAGCTTTCTTT. Its product reads: CASTFTTGMNTEAFF. The receptor chain draws on TRBV7-9 and TRBJ1-1; the D segment cannot be called with confidence. CDR1 and CDR2 are drawn from the germline V gene (reference sequence): SEHNR, FQNEAQ. Between the V and J ends, shortened by 7 bases and 0 bases respectively, the junction contains 15 bases. Reading from cysteine to phenylalanine, the CDR3 counts 15 amino acids. The only DNA kept is the CDR3, 45 bases in frame from the first base.